This T cell receptor (beta chain) appears in the sequencing data of a study of beta chain features in type 1 diabetes. Study-wide findings and caveats: Patients with Type 1 diabetes showed moderately but significantly shorter TCRB CDR3s in all four CD4+ subsets.

Of the isolated RNA, all was reverse transcribed, and so the sequenced material was expressed TCRB transcripts. Clones were read by immunoSEQ multiplex PCR, and TCRdb kept only the in-frame ones, dropping some. This sample has about 320,000 clones; 13% to 15% occur once, and the top ten carry 5.5% to 7.5%. Details on this clone: Its antigen is not identified.

J was trimmed by 1 base and V by 8 bases; bases with no gene match: 5. This CDR3 contains 14 residues. Germline CDR1 ENHRY, CDR2 SYGVKD. The sample was central memory CD4+ T cells from blood. This clonotype was obtained from a man between 25 and 39 years old in good health. The rearrangement links TRBV10-3 to TRBJ1-1, with 9 positions matching TRBD1. CDR3 loop: CAIEKDRGNTEAFF. In DNA, the CDR3 is TGTGCCATCGAGAAGGACAGGGGGAACACTGAAGCTTTCTTT.